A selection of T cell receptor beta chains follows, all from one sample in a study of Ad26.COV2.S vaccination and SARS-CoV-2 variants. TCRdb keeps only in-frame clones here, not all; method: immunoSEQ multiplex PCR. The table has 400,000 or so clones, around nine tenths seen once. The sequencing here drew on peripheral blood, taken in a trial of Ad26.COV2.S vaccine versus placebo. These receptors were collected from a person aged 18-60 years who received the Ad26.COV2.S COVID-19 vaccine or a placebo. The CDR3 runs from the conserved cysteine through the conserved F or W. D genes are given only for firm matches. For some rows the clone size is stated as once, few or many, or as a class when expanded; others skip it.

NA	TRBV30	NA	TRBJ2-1	TGTGCCTGGAATACGGCGTATGAGCAGTTCTTC	CAWNTAYEQFF
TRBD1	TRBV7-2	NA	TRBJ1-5	TGTGCCAGCAGCGTAGGGGGCCGCAATCAGCCCCAGCATTTT	CASSVGGRNQPQHF
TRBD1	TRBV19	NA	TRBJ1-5	TGTGCCAGTAGTAATACAGGGGAACACAATCAGCCCCAGCATTTT	CASSNTGEHNQPQHF
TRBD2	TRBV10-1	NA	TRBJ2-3	TGCGCCAGCAGTGAGATGACTAGCGGGGGGTCTGGAGATACGCAGTATTTT	CASSEMTSGGSGDTQYF
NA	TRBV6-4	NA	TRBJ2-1	TGTGCCAGCAGCCTGGCACAGTCTAGCTCCTACAATGAGCAGTTCTTC	CASSLAQSSSYNEQFF
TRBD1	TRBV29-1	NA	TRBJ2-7	TGCAGCGTGACAGGGGCCAGCGAGCAGTACTTC	CSVTGASEQYF
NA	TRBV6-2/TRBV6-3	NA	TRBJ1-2	TGTGCCAGCAGTTACTTCAGGGGAGGGAATAACTATGGCTACACCTTC	CASSYFRGGNNYGYTF
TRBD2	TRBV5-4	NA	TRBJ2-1	TGTGCCAGCAGTCCATGGGGGGGAGGCAATGAGCAGTTCTTC	CASSPWGGGNEQFF
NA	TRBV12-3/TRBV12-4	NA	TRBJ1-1	TGTGCCAGCAGGGCAACCGAGTCGGCTGAAGCTTTCTTT	CASRATESAEAFF
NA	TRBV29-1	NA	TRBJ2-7	TGCAGCGTTCGCGAGAACTACGAGCAGTACTTC	CSVRENYEQYF
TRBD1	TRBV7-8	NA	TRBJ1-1	TGTGCCAGCAGCTTTTTACAGGGGGGGATGAACACTGAAGCTTTCTTT	CASSFLQGGMNTEAFF
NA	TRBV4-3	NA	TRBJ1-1	TGCGCCAGCAGCCAAGGGGACGTGGCAGGGGTTACTGAAGCTTTCTTT	CASSQGDVAGVTEAFF
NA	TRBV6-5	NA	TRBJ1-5	TGTGCCAGCAGTTGGGCTGACAATCAGCCCCAGCATTTT	CASSWADNQPQHF
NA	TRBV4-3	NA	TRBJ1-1	TGCGCCAGCAGGCGGACCCTTGGAGGGAACACTGAAGCTTTCTTT	CASRRTLGGNTEAFF
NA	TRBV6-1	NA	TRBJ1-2	TGTGCCAGCAGTGACCGCTCACGGGGCTACACGTTC	CASSDRSRGYTF
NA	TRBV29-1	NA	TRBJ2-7	TGCAGCGTTGTAGGGCCGAAGCTGTACGAGCAGTACTTC	CSVVGPKLYEQYF
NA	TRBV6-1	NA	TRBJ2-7	TGTGCCAGCAGTGCCACCACAGGGATCGGTGGGTACGAGCAGTACTTC	CASSATTGIGGYEQYF
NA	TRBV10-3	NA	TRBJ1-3	TGTGCCATCAGCTGGGGCCCTGGGTCTGGAAACACCATATATTTT	CAISWGPGSGNTIYF
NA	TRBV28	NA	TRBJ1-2	TGTGCCAGCAGTTTCGGGACCGCCAGCTCCTATGGCTACACCTTC	CASSFGTASSYGYTF
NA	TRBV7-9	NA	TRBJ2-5	TGTGCCAGCAGCTTATGGGGGGCCGACCGGGAGACCCAGTACTTC	CASSLWGADRETQYF
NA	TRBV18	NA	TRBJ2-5	TGTGCCAGCTCACCGAGCGCGTGGGGAGAGACCCAGTACTTC	CASSPSAWGETQYF
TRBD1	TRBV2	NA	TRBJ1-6	TGTGCCAGCAGTCCGGGGACAGGGCCGAATTCACCCCTCCACTTT	CASSPGTGPNSPLHF
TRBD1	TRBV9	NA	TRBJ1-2	TGTGCCAGCAGCGTACAGGGGGCCAGCTATGGCTACACCTTC	CASSVQGASYGYTF
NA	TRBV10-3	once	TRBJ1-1	TGTGCCATCAGGCAGGGGTTGAACACTGAAGCTTTCTTT	CAIRQGLNTEAFF
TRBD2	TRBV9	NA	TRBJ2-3	TGTGCCAGCAGCGTAGAGCCGGGGGGAAAAGATACGCAGTATTTT	CASSVEPGGKDTQYF
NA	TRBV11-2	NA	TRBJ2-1	TGTGCCAGCAGCTCCCGCAATCGAAGGTTCTTC	CASSSRNRRFF
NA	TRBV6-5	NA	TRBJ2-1	TGTGCCAGCAGAGTGAACAATGAGCAGTTCTTC	CASRVNNEQFF
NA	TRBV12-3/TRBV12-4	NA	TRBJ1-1	TGTGCCAGCAGTTTGGGCACTGAAGCTTTCTTT	CASSLGTEAFF
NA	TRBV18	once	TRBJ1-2	TGTGCCAGCTCACCGGGACACACTCTTAACTATGGCTACACCTTC	CASSPGHTLNYGYTF
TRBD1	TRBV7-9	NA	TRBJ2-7	TGTGCCAGCAGCTTAGCGACAGGGCTTAGCCCTCTCTCCTACGAGCAGTACTTC	CASSLATGLSPLSYEQYF
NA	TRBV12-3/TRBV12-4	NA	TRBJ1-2	TGTGCCAGCAGTCGGGACGGCTCCTATGGCTACACCTTC	CASSRDGSYGYTF